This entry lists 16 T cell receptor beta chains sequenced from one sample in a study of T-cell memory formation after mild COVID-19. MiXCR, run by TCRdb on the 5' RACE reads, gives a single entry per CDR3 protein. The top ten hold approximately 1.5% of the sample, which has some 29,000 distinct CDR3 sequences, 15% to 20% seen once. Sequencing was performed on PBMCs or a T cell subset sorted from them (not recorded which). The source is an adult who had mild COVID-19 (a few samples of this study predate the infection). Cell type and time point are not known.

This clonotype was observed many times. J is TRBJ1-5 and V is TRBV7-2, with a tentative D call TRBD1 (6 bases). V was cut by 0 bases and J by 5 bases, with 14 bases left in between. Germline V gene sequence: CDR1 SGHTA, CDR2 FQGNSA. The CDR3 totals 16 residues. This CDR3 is CASSLAGRGIDQPQHF. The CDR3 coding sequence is TGTGCCAGCAGCTTAGCCGGCAGGGGAATCGATCAGCCCCAGCATTTT. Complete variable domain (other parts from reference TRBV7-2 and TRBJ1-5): GAGVSQSPSNKVTEKGKDVELRCDPISGHTALYWYRQSLGQGLEFLIYFQGNSAPDKSGLPSDRFSAERTGGSVSTLTIQRTQQEDSAVYLCASSLAGRGIDQPQHFGDGTRLSIL.

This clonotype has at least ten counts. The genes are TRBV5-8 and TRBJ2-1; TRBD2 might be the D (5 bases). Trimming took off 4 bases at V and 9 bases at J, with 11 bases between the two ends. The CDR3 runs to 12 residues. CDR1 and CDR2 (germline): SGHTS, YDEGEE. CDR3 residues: CASSAIEGEQFF. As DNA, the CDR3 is TGTGCCAGCAGCGCAATAGAGGGTGAGCAGTTCTTC.

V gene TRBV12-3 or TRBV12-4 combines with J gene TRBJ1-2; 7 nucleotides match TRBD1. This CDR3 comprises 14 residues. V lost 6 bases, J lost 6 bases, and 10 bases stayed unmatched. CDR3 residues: CASSLGRGKDGYTF. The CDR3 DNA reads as TGTGCCAGCAGCCTTGGCAGGGGGAAGGATGGCTACACCTTC.

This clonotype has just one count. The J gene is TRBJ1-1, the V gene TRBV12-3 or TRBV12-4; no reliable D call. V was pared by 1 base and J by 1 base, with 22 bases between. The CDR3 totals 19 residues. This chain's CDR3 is CASSLVNVGRHPENTEAFF. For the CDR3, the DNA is TGTGCCAGCAGTTTAGTGAACGTGGGCCGTCATCCAGAGAACACTGAAGCTTTCTTT.

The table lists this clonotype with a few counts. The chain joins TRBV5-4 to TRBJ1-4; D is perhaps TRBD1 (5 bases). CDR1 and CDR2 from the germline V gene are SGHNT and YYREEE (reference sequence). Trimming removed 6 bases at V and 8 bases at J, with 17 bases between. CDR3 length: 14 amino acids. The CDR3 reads CASNPGGVPEKLFF. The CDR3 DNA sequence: TGTGCCAGCAACCCGGGAGGGGTGCCAGAAAAACTGTTTTTT.

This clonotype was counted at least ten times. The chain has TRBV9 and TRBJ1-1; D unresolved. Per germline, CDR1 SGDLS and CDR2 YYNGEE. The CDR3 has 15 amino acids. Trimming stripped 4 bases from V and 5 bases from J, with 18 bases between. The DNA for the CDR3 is TGTGCCAGCAGCCCAGCGGACGGAGTGAGTACTGAAGCTTTCTTT. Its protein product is CASSPADGVSTEAFF.

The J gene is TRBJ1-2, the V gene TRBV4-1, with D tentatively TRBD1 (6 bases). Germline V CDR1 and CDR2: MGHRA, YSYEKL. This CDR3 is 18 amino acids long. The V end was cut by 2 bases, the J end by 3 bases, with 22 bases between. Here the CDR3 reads CASSQRPQGRGIDYGYTF. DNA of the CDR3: TGCGCCAGCAGCCAACGCCCCCAAGGCAGGGGCATTGACTATGGCTACACCTTC.

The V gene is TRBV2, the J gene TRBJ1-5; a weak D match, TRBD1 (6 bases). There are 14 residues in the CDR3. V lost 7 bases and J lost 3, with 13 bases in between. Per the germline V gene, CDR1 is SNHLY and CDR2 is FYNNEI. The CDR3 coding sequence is TGTGCCAGCACGAGAGGACAGACCAATCAGCCCCAGCATTTT. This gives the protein CASTRGQTNQPQHF.

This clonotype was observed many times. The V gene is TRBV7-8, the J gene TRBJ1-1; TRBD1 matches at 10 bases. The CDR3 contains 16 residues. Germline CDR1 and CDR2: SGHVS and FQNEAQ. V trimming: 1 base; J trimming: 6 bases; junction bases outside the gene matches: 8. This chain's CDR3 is CASSLGLRDRGAEAFF. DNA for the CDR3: TGTGCCAGCAGCTTAGGATTGCGGGACAGGGGCGCTGAAGCTTTCTTT.

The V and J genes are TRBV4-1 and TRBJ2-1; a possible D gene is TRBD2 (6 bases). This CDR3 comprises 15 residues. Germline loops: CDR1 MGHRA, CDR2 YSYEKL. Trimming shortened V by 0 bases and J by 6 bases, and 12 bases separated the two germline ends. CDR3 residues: CASSQDGAGVNEQFF. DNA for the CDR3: TGCGCCAGCAGCCAAGACGGAGCGGGTGTCAATGAGCAGTTCTTC.

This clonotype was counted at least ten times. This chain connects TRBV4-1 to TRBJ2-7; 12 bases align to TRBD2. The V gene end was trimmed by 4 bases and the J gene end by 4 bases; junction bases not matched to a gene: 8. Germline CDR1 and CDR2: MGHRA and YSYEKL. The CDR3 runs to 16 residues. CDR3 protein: CASSLELAGGSYEQYF. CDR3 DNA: TGCGCCAGCAGCCTTGAACTAGCGGGAGGTTCGTACGAGCAGTACTTC.

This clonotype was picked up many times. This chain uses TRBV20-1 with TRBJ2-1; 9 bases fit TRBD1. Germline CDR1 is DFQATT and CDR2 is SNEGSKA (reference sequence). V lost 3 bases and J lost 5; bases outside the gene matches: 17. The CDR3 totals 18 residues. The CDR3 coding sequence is TGCAGTGCTAGGGTCATTTCAGACAGGGGGAGGGCCGACAATGAGCAGTTCTTC. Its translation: CSARVISDRGRADNEQFF.

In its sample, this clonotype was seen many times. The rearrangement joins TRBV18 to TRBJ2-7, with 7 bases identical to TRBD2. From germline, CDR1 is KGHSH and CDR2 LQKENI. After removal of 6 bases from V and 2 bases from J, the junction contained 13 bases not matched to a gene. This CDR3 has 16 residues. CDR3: CASSRDWGGNAYEQYF. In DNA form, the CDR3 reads TGTGCCAGCTCCCGTGACTGGGGAGGGAACGCCTACGAGCAGTACTTC.

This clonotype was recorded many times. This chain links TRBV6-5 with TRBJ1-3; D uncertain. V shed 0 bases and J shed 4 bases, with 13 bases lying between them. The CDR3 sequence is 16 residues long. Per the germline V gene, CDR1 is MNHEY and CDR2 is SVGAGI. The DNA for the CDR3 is TGTGCCAGCAGTTACTCCGACTCCCTCGCGGGAAACACCATATATTTT. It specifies CASSYSDSLAGNTIYF.

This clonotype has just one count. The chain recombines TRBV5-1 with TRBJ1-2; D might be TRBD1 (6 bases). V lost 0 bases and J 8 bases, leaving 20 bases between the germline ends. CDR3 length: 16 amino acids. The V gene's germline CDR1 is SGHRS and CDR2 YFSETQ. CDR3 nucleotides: TGCGCCAGCAGCTTGGCCCCTGGCAGGGGTGGCTCGGGCTACACCTTC. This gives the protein CASSLAPGRGGSGYTF.

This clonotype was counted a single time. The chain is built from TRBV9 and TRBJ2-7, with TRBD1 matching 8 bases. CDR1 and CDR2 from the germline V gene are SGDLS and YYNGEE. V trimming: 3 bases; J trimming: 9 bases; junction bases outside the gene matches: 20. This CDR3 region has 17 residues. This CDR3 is CASSAVAPRDRYPGQYF. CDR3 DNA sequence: TGTGCCAGCAGCGCCGTAGCACCCCGGGACAGGTACCCTGGGCAGTACTTC.